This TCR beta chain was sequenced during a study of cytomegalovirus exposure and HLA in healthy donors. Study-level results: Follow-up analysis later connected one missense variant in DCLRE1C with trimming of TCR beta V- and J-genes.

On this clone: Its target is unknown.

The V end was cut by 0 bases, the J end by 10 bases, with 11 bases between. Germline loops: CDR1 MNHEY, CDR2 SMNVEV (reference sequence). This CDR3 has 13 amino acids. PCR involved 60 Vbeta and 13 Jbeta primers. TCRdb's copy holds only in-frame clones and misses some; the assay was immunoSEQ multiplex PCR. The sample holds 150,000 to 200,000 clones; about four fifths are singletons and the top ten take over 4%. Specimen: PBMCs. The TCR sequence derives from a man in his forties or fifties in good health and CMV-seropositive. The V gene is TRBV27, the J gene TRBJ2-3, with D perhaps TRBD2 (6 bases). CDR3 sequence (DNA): TGTGCCAGCAGTTTATCGGCGGCTAGCGCGCAGTATTTT. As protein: CASSLSAASAQYF.